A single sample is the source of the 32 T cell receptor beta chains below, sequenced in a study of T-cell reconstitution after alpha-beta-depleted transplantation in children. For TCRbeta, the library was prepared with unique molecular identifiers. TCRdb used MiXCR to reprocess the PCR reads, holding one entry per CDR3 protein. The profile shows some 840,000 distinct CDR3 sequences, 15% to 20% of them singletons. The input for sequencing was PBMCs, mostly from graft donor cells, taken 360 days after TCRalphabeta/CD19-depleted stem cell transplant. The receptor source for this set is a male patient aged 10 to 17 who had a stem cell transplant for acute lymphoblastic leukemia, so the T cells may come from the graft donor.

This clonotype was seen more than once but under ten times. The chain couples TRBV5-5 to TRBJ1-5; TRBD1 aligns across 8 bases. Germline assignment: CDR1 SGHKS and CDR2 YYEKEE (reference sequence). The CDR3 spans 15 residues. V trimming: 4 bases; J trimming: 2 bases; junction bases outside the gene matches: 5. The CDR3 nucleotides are TGTGCCAGCAGCCGCTCGGGACAGGGCAATCAGCCCCAGCATTTT. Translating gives CASSRSGQGNQPQHF.

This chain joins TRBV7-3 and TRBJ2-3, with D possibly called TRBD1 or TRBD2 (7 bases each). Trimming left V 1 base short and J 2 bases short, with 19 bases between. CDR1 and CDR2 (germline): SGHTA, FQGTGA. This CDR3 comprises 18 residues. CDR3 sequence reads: CASSLRGGGPPFTDTQYF. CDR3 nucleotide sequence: TGTGCCAGCAGCTTAAGGGGAGGGGGCCCGCCATTCACAGATACGCAGTATTTT.

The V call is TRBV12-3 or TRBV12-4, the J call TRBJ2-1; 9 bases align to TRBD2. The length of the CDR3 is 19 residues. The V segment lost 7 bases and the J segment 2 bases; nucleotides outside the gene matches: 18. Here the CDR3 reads CASTRLAVMGEGTYNEQFF. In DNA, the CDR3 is TGTGCCAGCACCAGACTAGCGGTCATGGGAGAAGGCACCTACAATGAGCAGTTCTTC.

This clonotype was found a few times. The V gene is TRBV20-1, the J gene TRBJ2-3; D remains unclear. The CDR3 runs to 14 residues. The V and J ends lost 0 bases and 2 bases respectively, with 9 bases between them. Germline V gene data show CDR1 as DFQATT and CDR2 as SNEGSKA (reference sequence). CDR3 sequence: CSAREGLFTDTQYF. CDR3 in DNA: TGCAGTGCTAGAGAAGGGCTGTTCACAGATACGCAGTATTTT.

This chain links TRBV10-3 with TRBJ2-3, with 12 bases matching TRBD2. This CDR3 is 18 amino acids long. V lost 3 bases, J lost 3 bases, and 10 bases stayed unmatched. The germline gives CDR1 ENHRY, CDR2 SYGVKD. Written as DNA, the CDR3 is TGTGCCATCAGTGACCGCCGGACTAGCGGGATCGGAACAGATACGCAGTATTTT. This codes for CAISDRRTSGIGTDTQYF.

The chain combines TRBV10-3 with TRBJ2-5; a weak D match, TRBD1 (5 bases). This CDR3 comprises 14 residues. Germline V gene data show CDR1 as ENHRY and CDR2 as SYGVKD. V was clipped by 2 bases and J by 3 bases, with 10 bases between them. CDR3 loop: CAISEVKGKETQYF. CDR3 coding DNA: TGTGCCATCAGTGAGGTTAAGGGGAAAGAGACCCAGTACTTC.

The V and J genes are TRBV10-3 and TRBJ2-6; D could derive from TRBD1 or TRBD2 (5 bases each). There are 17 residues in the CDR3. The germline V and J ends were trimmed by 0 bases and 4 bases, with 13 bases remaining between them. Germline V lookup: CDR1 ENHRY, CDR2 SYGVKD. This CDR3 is CAISESGDGEGANVLTF. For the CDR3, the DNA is TGTGCCATCAGTGAGTCCGGGGACGGAGAAGGGGCCAACGTCCTGACTTTC.

CDR3 sequence: CASSLVLAITDTQYF. The CDR3 region has the DNA TGTGCCAGCAGCTTAGTATTAGCAATCACAGATACGCAGTATTTT. This rearrangement joins TRBV7-2 to TRBJ2-3; D ambiguous. The germline V gene encodes CDR1 SGHTA and CDR2 FQGNSA. The V end was cut by 1 base, the J end by 2 bases, with 10 bases between. The CDR3 runs 15 residues.

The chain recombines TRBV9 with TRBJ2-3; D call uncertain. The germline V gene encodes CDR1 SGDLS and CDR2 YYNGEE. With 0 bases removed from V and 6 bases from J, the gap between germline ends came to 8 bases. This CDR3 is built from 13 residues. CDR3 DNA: TGTGCCAGCAGCGTAGAGGGCGAGGATACGCAGTATTTT. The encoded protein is CASSVEGEDTQYF.

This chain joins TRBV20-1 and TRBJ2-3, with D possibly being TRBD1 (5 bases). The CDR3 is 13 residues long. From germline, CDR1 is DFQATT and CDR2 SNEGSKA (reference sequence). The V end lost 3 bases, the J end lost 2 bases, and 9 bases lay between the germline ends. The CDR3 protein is CSARGHLTDTQYF. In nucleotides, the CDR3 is TGCAGTGCTAGGGGGCACCTCACAGATACGCAGTATTTT.

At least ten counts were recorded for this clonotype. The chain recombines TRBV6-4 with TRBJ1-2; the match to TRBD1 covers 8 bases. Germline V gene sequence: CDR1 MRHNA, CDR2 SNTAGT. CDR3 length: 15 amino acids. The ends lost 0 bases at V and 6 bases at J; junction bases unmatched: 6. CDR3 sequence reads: CASSDSAGGTDGYTF. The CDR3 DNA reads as TGTGCCAGCAGTGACTCGGCAGGGGGCACCGATGGCTACACCTTC.

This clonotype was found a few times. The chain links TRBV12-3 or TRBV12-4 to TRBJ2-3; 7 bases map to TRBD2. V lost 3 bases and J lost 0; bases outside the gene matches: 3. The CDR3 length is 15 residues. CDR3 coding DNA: TGTGCCAGCAGTTTTTCTAGCGGTAGCACAGATACGCAGTATTTT. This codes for CASSFSSGSTDTQYF.

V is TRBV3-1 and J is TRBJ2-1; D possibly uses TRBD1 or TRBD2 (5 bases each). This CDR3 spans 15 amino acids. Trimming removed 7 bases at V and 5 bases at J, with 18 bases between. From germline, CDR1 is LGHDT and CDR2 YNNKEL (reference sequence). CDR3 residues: CASTSFGTVNNEQFF. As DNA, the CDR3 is TGTGCCAGCACCTCCTTCGGGACGGTCAACAATGAGCAGTTCTTC.

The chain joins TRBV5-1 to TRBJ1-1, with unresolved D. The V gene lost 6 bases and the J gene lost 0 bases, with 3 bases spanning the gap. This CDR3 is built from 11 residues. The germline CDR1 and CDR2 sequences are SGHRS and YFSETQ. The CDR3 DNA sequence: TGCGCCAGCAAGCTGAACACTGAAGCTTTCTTT. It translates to CASKLNTEAFF.

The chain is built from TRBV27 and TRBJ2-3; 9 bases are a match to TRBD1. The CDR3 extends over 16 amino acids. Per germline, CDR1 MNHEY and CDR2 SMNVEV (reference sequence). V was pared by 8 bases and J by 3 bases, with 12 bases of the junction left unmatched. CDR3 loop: CASLSHRGRWTDTQYF. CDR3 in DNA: TGTGCCAGCTTAAGCCACAGGGGGCGCTGGACAGATACGCAGTATTTT.

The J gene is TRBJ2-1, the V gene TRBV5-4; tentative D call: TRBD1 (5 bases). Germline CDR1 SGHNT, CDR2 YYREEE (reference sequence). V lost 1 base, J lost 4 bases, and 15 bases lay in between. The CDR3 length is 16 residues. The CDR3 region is CASSLYGKGLYNEQFF. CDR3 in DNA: TGTGCCAGCAGCTTGTATGGGAAGGGGCTGTACAATGAGCAGTTCTTC.

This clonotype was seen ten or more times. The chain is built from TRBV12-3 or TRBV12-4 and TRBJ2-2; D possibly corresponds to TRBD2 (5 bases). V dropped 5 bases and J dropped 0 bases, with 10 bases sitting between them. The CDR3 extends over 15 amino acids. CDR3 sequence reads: CASSRGLPNTGELFF. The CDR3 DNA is TGTGCCAGCAGTCGAGGACTGCCGAACACCGGGGAGCTGTTTTTT.

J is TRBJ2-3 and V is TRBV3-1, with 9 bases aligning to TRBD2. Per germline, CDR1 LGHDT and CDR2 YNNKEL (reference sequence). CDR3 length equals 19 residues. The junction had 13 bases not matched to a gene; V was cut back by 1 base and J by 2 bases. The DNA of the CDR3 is TGTGCCAGCAGCCAAGGTCTAGCGGGAAGTCGCCCGCACACAGATACGCAGTATTTT. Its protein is CASSQGLAGSRPHTDTQYF.

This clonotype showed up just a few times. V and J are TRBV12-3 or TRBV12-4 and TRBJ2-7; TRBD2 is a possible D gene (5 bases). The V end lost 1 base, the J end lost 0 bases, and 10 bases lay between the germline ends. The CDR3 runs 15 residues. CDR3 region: CASSLGTPSSYEQYF. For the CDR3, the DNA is TGTGCCAGCAGTTTAGGGACTCCGAGCTCCTACGAGCAGTACTTC.

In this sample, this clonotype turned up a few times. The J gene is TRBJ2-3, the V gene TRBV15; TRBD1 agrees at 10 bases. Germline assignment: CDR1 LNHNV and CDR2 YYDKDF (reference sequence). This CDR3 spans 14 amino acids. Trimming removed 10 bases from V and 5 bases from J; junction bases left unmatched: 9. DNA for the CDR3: TGTGCCATCCGACCGGGACAGGGGATAGATACGCAGTATTTT. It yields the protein CAIRPGQGIDTQYF. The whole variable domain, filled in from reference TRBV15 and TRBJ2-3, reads DAMVIQNPRYQVTQFGKPVTLSCSQTLNHNVMYWYQQKSSQAPKLLFHYYDKDFNNEADTPDNFQSRRPNTSFCFLDIRSPGLGDTAMYLCAIRPGQGIDTQYFGPGTRLTVL.

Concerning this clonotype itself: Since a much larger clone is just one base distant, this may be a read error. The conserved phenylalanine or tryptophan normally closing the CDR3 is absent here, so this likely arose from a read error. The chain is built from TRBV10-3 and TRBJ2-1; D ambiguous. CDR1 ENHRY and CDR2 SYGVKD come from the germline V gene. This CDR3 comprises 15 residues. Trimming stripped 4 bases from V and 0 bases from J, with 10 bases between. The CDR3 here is CAISADSRSYNEQFL. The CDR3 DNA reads TGTGCCATCAGTGCCGACTCCCGCTCCTACAATGAGCAGTTCTTA.

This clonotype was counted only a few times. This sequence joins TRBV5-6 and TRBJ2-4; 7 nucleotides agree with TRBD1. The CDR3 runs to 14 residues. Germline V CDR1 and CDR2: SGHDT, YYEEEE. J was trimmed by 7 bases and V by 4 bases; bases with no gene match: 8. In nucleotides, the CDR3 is TGTGCCAGCAGCGCCCCAGGGGGTTGGAACATTCAGTACTTC. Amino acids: CASSAPGGWNIQYF.

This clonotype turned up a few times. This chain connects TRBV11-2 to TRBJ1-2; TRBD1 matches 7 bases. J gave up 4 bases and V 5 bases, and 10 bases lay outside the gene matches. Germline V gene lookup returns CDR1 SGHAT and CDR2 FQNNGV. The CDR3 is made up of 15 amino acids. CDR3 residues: CASSLWEGARYGYTF. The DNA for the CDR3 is TGTGCCAGCAGCCTTTGGGAGGGGGCCCGCTATGGCTACACCTTC. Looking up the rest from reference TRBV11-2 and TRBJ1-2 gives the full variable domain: EAGVAQSPRYKIIEKRQSVAFWCNPISGHATLYWYQQILGQGPKLLIQFQNNGVVDDSQLPKDRFSAERLKGVDSTLKIQPAKLEDSAVYLCASSLWEGARYGYTFGSGTRLTVV.

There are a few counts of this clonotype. The CDR3 loop is CSVEDHGTYNEQFF. CDR3 DNA: TGCAGCGTTGAAGATCACGGAACCTACAATGAGCAGTTCTTC. V gene TRBV29-1 combines with J gene TRBJ2-1; D not resolved. From germline, CDR1 is SQVTM and CDR2 ANQGSEA. Trimming removed 0 bases at V and 2 bases at J, with 8 bases between. The CDR3 has 14 amino acids.

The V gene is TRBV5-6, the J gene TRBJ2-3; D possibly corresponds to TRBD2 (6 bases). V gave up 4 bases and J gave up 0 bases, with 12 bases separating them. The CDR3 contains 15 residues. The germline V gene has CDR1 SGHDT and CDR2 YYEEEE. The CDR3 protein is CASSPGLRSTDTQYF. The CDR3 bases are TGTGCCAGCAGCCCGGGACTCCGGAGCACAGATACGCAGTATTTT.

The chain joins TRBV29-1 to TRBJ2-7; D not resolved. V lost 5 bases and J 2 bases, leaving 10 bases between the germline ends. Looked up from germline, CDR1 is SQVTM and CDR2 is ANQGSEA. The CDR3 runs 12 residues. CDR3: CSVKPYPYEQYF. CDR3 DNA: TGCAGCGTTAAGCCTTATCCCTACGAGCAGTACTTC.

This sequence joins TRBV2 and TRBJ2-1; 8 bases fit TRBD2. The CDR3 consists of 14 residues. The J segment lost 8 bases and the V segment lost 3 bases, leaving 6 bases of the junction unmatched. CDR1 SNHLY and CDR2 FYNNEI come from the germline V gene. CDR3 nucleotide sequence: TGTGCCAGCAGTGACCCGGGAGGGCCCGATGAGCAGTTCTTC. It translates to CASSDPGGPDEQFF.

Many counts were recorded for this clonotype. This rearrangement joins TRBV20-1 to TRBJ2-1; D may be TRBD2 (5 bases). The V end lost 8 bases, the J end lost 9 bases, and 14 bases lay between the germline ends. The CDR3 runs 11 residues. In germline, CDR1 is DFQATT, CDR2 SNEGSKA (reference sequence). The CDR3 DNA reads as TGCAGTCGGGATTACGCGGGTGAGCAGTTCTTC. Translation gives CSRDYAGEQFF.

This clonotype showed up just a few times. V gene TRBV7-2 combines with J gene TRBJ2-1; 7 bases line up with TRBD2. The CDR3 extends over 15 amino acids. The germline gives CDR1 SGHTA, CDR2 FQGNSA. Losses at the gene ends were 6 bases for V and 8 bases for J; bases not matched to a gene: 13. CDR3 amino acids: CASRTGETSLDEQFF. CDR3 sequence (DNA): TGTGCCAGCAGAACTGGGGAGACTAGCCTCGATGAGCAGTTCTTC.

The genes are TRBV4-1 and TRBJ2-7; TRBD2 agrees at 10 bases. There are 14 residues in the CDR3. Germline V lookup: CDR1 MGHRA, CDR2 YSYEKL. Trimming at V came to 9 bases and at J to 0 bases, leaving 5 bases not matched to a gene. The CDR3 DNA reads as TGCGCCAGTAGCGGGAGGACAAGCTCCTACGAGCAGTACTTC. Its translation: CASSGRTSSYEQYF.

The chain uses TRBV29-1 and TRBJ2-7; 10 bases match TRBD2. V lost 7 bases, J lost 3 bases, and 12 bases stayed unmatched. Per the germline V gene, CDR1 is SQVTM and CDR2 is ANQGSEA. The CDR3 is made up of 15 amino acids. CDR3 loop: CSATMPGLAFYEQYF. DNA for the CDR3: TGCAGCGCAACAATGCCGGGACTAGCGTTCTACGAGCAGTACTTC.

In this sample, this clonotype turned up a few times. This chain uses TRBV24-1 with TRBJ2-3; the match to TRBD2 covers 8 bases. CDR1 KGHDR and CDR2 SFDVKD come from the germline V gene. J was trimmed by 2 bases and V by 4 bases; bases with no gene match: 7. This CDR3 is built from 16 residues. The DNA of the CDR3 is TGTGCCACCAGTGACACGGGAGGGCCCCTCACAGATACGCAGTATTTT. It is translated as CATSDTGGPLTDTQYF.